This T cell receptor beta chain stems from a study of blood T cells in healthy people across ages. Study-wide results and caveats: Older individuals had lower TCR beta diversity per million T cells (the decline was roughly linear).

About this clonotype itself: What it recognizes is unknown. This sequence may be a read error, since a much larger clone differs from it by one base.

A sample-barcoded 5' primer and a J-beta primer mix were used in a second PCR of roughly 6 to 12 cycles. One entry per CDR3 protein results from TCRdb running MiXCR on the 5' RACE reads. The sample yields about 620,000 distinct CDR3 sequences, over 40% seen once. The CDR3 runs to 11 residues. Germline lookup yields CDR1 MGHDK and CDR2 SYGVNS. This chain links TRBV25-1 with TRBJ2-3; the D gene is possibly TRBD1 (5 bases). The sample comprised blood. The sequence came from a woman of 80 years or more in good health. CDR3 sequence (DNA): TGTGTCAGCACCCCAGGGGATACGCAGTATTTT. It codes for CVSTPGDTQYF. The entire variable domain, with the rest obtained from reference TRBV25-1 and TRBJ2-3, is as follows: EADIYQTPRYLVIGTGKKITLECSQTMGHDKMYWYQQDPGMELHLIHYSYGVNSTEKGDLSSESTVSRIRTEHFPLTLESARPSHTSQYLCVSTPGDTQYFGPGTRLTVL.